The text below deals with one T cell receptor (beta chain). The data are from a study of blood T cell repertoires in COVID-19. Cohort allocation depended upon clinical history that participants reported. V lost 10 bases to trimming and J lost 6 bases, with 18 bases between them. The CDR3 covers 13 residues. Germline V gene data show CDR1 as LNHDA and CDR2 as SQIVND (reference sequence). This table comes from immunoSEQ multiplex PCR, and its TCRdb copy is limited to in-frame clones, with some not included. This sample has approximately 240,000 clones, with 86% found just once. The source material was PBMCs or T cells enriched from blood (not recorded which). This sequence was found in a woman between 45 and 60 years old in a cohort exposed to, infected with or recovered from COVID-19 (not recorded which). This chain uses TRBV19 with TRBJ1-2; possibly TRBD1 for D (6 bases). This chain's CDR3 is CATNRVGTDGYTF. Written as DNA, the CDR3 is TGTGCCACTAACAGGGTGGGAACTGATGGCTACACCTTC.